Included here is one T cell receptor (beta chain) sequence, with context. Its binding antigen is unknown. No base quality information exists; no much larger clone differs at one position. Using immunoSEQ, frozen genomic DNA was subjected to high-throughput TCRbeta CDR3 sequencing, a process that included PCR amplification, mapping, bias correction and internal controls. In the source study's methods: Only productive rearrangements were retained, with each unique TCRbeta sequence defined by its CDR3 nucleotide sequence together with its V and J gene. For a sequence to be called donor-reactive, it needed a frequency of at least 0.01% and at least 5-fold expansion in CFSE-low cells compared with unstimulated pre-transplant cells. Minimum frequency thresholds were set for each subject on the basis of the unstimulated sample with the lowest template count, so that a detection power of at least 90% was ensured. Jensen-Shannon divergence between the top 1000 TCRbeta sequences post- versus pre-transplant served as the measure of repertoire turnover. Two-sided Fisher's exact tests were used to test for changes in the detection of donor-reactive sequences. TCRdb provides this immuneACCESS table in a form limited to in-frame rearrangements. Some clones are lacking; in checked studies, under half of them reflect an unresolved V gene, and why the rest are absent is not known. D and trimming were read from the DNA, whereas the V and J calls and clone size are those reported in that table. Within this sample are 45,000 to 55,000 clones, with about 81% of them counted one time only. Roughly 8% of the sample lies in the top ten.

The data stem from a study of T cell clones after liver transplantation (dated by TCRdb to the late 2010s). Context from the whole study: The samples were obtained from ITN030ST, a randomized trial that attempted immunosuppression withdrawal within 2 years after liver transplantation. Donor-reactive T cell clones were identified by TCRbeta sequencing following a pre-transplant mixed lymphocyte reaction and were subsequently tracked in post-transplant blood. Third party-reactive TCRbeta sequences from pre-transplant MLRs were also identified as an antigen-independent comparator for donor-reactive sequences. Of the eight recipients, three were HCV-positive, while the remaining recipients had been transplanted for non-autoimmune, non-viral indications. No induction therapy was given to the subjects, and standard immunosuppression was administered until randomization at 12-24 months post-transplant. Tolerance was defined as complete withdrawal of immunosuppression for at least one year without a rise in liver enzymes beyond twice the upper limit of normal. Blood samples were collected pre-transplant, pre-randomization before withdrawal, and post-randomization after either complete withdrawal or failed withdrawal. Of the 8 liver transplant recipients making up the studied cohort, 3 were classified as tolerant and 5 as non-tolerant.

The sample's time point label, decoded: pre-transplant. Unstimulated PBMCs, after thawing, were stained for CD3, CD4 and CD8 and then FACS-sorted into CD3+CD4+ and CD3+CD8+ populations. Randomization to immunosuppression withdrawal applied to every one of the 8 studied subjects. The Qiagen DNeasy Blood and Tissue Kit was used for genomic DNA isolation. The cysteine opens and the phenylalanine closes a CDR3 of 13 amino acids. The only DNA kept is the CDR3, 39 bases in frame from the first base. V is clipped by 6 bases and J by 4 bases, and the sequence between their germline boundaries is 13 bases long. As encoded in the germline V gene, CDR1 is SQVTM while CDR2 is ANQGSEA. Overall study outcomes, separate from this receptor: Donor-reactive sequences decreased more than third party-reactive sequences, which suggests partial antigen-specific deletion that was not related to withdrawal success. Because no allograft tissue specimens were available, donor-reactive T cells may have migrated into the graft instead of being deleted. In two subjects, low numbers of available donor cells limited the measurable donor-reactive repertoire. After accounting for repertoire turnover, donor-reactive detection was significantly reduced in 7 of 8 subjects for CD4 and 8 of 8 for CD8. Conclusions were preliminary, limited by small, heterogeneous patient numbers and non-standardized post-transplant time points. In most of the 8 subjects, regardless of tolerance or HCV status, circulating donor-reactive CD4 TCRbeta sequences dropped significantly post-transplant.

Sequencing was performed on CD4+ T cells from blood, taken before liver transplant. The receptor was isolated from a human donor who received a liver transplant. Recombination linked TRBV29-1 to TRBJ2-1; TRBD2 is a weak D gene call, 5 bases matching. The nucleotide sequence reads TGCAGCGTCGAGAGGGTCTTGTACAATGAGCAGTTCTTC. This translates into CSVERVLYNEQFF.